This TCR beta chain was recovered during a study of OX40 agonist ivuxolimab in advanced cancers. Turning to the study itself: Averaging roughly 60 years in age, with a range of about 23 to 79, the cohort was approximately 84% male. Eligibility rules accepted prior anti-PD-1, anti-PD-L1 or anti-CTLA-4 therapy, and around 38% had some. Study observations and caveats: At 0.1 to 3.0 mg/kg, clonal expansion of CD4+ and CD8+ blood T cells had occurred by week 6. Expanded clones were, on average, more numerous among CD8+ T cells than CD4+.

Only in-frame clones appear in the TCRdb table, and some are missing; sequencing was by immunoSEQ multiplex PCR. The data hold fewer than 100,000 clones, with about 86% observed a single time. Note on this clone: Its cognate antigen is unknown.

This receptor was taken from an adult with an advanced solid tumor such as melanoma, head and neck, liver or kidney cancer. Source: CD4+ or CD8+ T cells sorted from blood, taken in a trial of the OX40 agonist ivuxolimab.

For the CDR3, the DNA is TGCGCCAGCAGCCCGGACACCACTAACTATGGCTACACCTTC. Protein sequence: CASSPDTTNYGYTF. V gene TRBV5-1 combines with J gene TRBJ1-2, with D perhaps TRBD1 (5 bases). The germline V gene encodes CDR1 SGHRS and CDR2 YFSETQ. CDR3 length equals 14 residues. Trimming shortened V by 4 bases and J by 0 bases, and 10 bases separated the two germline ends.